This entry lists 29 T cell receptor beta chains sequenced from one sample in a study. TCRdb re-analysed the 5' RACE reads in MiXCR, keeping a single row per CDR3 protein. The sample has about 40,000 distinct CDR3 sequences; approximately 20% are singletons. The sequencing sample was made of naive CD4+ T cells sorted from a lymph node. Documented subset: naive CD4+ T cells, CD4+CD45RA+CD25-. The receptor set was obtained from a female donor with breast cancer.

Concerning this clonotype itself: The junction departs from germline at one end; a sequencing error may be responsible. This sequence joins TRBV6-6 and TRBJ1-2; D is unclear. Germline values: CDR1 MNHNY, CDR2 SVGAGI (reference sequence). The length of the CDR3 is 12 residues. Written as DNA, the CDR3 is TGTGCCAGCAGGGCCTCTAACTATAGCTACACCTTC. Its protein product is CASRASNYSYTF.

This clonotype was observed a handful of times. The V gene is TRBV29-1, the J gene TRBJ2-5; 11 bases align to TRBD2. In germline, CDR1 is SQVTM, CDR2 ANQGSEA. This CDR3 has 17 amino acids. V shed 1 base and J 5 bases; nucleotides not matched to a gene: 12. In nucleotides, the CDR3 is TGCAGCGTTGAAGCTGAAAGACTAGCGGGATATCCCGAGACCCAGTACTTC. This sequence encodes CSVEAERLAGYPETQYF.

The chain recombines TRBV6-2 or TRBV6-3 with TRBJ1-5, with D tentatively TRBD1 (6 bases). V was pared by 4 bases and J by 1 base, with 20 bases between. Germline CDR1 and CDR2: MNHEY and SVGEGT. The length of the CDR3 is 18 residues. This CDR3 is CASSSTDSGRISNQPQHF. The DNA of the CDR3 is TGTGCCAGCAGTTCCACGGACAGCGGTCGAATCAGCAATCAGCCCCAGCATTTT.

This clonotype has ten or more counts. The chain combines TRBV7-8 with TRBJ2-5; D might be TRBD2 (6 bases). This CDR3 is 13 amino acids long. The germline V and J ends were trimmed by 3 bases and 2 bases, with 7 bases remaining between them. Germline CDR1 is SGHVS and CDR2 is FQNEAQ. CDR3 nucleotide sequence: TGTGCCAGCAGCTTCGCGGGGCAAGAGACCCAGTACTTC. Translation: CASSFAGQETQYF.

The chain couples TRBV5-1 to TRBJ2-7; D might be TRBD1 or TRBD2, each matching 5 bases. V dropped 4 bases and J dropped 3 bases, with 14 bases sitting between them. This CDR3 region has 14 residues. Germline CDR1 and CDR2: SGHRS and YFSETQ. CDR3 amino acids: CASSRGRPGYEQYF. The CDR3 bases are TGCGCCAGCAGCCGGGGACGGCCTGGCTACGAGCAGTACTTC. Supplemented by reference TRBV5-1 and TRBJ2-7, the full variable domain reads KAGVTQTPRYLIKTRGQQVTLSCSPISGHRSVSWYQQTPGQGLQFLFEYFSETQRNKGNFPGRFSGRQFSNSRSEMNVSTLELGDSALYLCASSRGRPGYEQYFGPGTRLTVT.

This clonotype occurred a few times. V and J are TRBV12-3 or TRBV12-4 and TRBJ1-4; the D is unclear. Trimming took 8 bases from V and 0 from J, leaving 7 bases between them. The CDR3 has 13 residues. The CDR3 region is CASAQATNEKLFF. The CDR3 bases are TGTGCCAGCGCCCAAGCAACTAATGAAAAACTGTTTTTT.

As DNA, the CDR3 is TGTGCCAGCAGCGGACCCAGGGGACACCAGAGCTCCTACGAGCAGTACTTC. It translates to CASSGPRGHQSSYEQYF. The genes are TRBV11-1 and TRBJ2-7, with a possible D match to TRBD1 (6 bases). Between the trimmed V and J ends, which lost 5 bases and 0 bases, there was a span of 20 bases. Germline V gene sequence: CDR1 SGHAT, CDR2 FQDESV (reference sequence). The CDR3 length is 17 residues.

In regard to this clonotype: The CDR3 ends on some other residue instead of the conserved phenylalanine or tryptophan, so this is likely a read error. The CDR3 here is CASSQEWTGLTGELFL. In DNA form, the CDR3 reads TGCGCCAGCAGCCAAGAATGGACAGGACTGACCGGGGAGCTGTTTCTT. V is TRBV4-3 and J is TRBJ2-2; 7 positions match TRBD1. Trimming cost V 0 bases and J 5 bases; bases outside gene matches: 6. The CDR3 has 16 amino acids. Germline CDR1 reads LGHNA; CDR2 reads YSLEER.

This clonotype has ten or more counts. The chain has TRBV12-5 and TRBJ1-2; D uncertain. V lost 6 bases, J lost 10 bases, and 9 bases lay in between. Per the germline V gene, CDR1 is LGHNT and CDR2 is FRNRAP. The CDR3 sequence is 10 residues long. CDR3 in amino acids: CASGLGDYTF. The CDR3 nucleotides are TGTGCTAGTGGGCTGGGTGACTACACCTTC.

The rearrangement uses TRBV4-1 and TRBJ2-3; D is unresolved. The CDR3 is 16 residues long. Per germline, CDR1 MGHRA and CDR2 YSYEKL. V was trimmed by 0 bases and J by 2 bases, leaving 12 bases between them. Written as DNA, the CDR3 is TGCGCCAGCAGCCAAGATAGGATGAGGCCCACAGATACGCAGTATTTT. Translating gives CASSQDRMRPTDTQYF.

This clonotype has just a few counts. The rearrangement joins TRBV6-1 to TRBJ2-3; D gene uncertain. From germline, CDR1 is MNHNS and CDR2 SASEGT. The CDR3 extends over 16 amino acids. Trimming pared 6 bases from V and 3 bases from J, leaving 19 bases between. The CDR3: CASRATGARFTDTQYF. For the CDR3, the DNA is TGTGCCAGCAGGGCGACTGGTGCAAGGTTTACAGATACGCAGTATTTT.

A remark on this clonotype: This may stem from a read error, because a much larger clone lies one nucleotide away. V is TRBV20-1 and J is TRBJ1-5; the D is unclear. This CDR3 has 12 residues. Germline V gene sequence: CDR1 DFQATT, CDR2 SNEGSKA (reference sequence). Trimming removed 0 bases from V and 6 bases from J, with 6 bases in between. The CDR3 sequence is CSARDVCQPQHF. CDR3 nucleotides: TGCAGTGCTAGAGATGTTTGTCAGCCCCAGCATTTT.

This clonotype was seen a handful of times. This chain uses TRBV14 with TRBJ2-7; D not resolved. The CDR3 extends over 13 amino acids. The ends were cut back, 2 bases at V and 3 bases at J, with 8 bases in the middle. Germline V gives CDR1 SGHDN, CDR2 FVKESK. DNA for the CDR3: TGTGCCAGCAGCCAACAGTTCTTCTACGAGCAGTACTTC. This gives the protein CASSQQFFYEQYF.

This clonotype occurred a few times. The genes are TRBV29-1 and TRBJ1-1, with 7 positions matching TRBD1. J gave up 0 bases and V 6 bases, and 10 bases lay outside the gene matches. The CDR3 sequence is 15 residues long. Per the germline V gene, CDR1 is SQVTM and CDR2 is ANQGSEA. The CDR3 bases are TGCAGCGTGGCTACAGGGGTTATCATGAACACTGAAGCTTTCTTT. It is translated as CSVATGVIMNTEAFF.

This chain joins TRBV20-1 and TRBJ2-7; 12 bases fit TRBD2. The V gene end was trimmed by 5 bases and the J gene end by 7 bases; junction bases not matched to a gene: 9. The CDR3 covers 14 residues. Germline assignment: CDR1 DFQATT and CDR2 SNEGSKA (reference sequence). In DNA form, the CDR3 reads TGCAGTGCTCCTCTAGCGGGAGGGCGTGGAGAGCAGTACTTC. Protein sequence: CSAPLAGGRGEQYF.

On this clonotype: This may be a read error: a much more frequent sequence differs by one nucleotide. The chain combines TRBV29-1 with TRBJ1-1; 7 nucleotides match TRBD1. The CDR3 totals 13 residues. The germline V gene encodes CDR1 SQVTM and CDR2 ANQGSEA. CDR3 region: CSVDSRGNTEACF. The CDR3 DNA sequence: TGCAGCGTTGATAGCAGGGGGAACACTGAAGCTTGCTTT. The full variable domain, rest sourced from reference TRBV29-1 and TRBJ1-1, is SAVISQKPSRDICQRGTSLTIQCQVDSQVTMMFWYRQQPGQSLTLIATANQGSEATYESGFVIDKFPISRPNLTFSTLTVSNMSPEDSSIYLCSVDSRGNTEACFGQGTRLTVV.

This clonotype appeared many times. The genes are TRBV9 and TRBJ2-3; D is unclear. CDR1 SGDLS and CDR2 YYNGEE come from the germline V gene. The CDR3 runs to 15 residues. V was trimmed by 0 bases and J by 0 bases, leaving 8 bases between them. CDR3 in DNA: TGTGCCAGCAGCGTAGGATCTCTTAGCACAGATACGCAGTATTTT. Encoded protein: CASSVGSLSTDTQYF.

This clonotype has ten or more counts. The chain has TRBV5-5 and TRBJ2-5; 10 positions match TRBD1. Germline trimming cut 1 base from V and 5 bases from J; bases unmatched to any gene: 8. Germline CDR1 is SGHKS and CDR2 is YYEKEE (reference sequence). The CDR3 totals 16 residues. The CDR3 spells CASSLMTGGLGETQYF. CDR3 in DNA: TGTGCCAGCAGCTTGATGACAGGGGGCTTAGGGGAGACCCAGTACTTC.

To note about this clonotype: The conserved phenylalanine or tryptophan is not found at the CDR3 terminus, so this likely reflects a read error. The chain is built from TRBV6-1 and TRBJ1-5, with no clear D. Per germline, CDR1 MNHNS and CDR2 SASEGT. The CDR3 spans 13 residues. With 7 bases removed from V and 5 bases from J, the gap between germline ends came to 12 bases. The CDR3 reads CASTGAWDQPQHS. The CDR3 coding sequence is TGTGCCAGCACGGGAGCGTGGGATCAGCCCCAGCATTCT.

The chain uses TRBV12-3 or TRBV12-4 and TRBJ1-2; TRBD1 is a possible D gene (5 bases). This CDR3 has 14 amino acids. V lost 2 bases and J lost 8, with 15 bases in between. CDR3 amino acids: CASSLSAGSYGYTF. CDR3 DNA sequence: TGTGCCAGCAGTTTATCGGCAGGGTCGTACGGCTACACCTTC.

This clonotype was recorded a few times. An end of the junction does not agree with germline; a read error may underlie this. The V gene is TRBV7-2, the J gene TRBJ2-1, with D uncertain. Looked up from germline, CDR1 is SGHTA and CDR2 is FQGNSA. There are 13 residues in the CDR3. CDR3 DNA sequence: TGTGCCAGCAGCTCGTATATTAACAATGAGCAGTGCTTC. Its translation is CASSSYINNEQCF.

Concerning this clonotype itself: A clone one base away is much larger, so this may be a read error. V is TRBV9 and J is TRBJ1-2; 11 positions agree with TRBD1. CDR1 SGDLS and CDR2 YYNGEE come from the germline V gene. The CDR3 length is 15 residues. V shed 2 bases, J shed 4 bases, and the junction held 4 bases outside the gene matches. The CDR3 DNA sequence: TGTGCCAGCAGCGTCCGGGGACAGGGGGGCTATGGCTACACCTTC. It is translated as CASSVRGQGGYGYTF.

This rearrangement joins TRBV6-5 to TRBJ2-6; unclear D gene. CDR1 and CDR2 from the germline V gene are MNHEY and SVGAGI. V dropped 5 bases and J dropped 2 bases, with 4 bases sitting between them. CDR3 size: 13 residues. The CDR3 protein is CASSTPGANVLTF. CDR3 DNA: TGTGCCAGCAGTACTCCTGGGGCCAACGTCCTGACTTTC.

This clonotype was recorded at least ten times. The chain couples TRBV5-1 to TRBJ2-1, with D tentatively TRBD2 (5 bases). Germline CDR1 is SGHRS and CDR2 is YFSETQ. This CDR3 spans 15 amino acids. Trimming shortened V by 1 base and J by 8 bases, and 16 bases separated the two germline ends. This chain's CDR3 is CASSLKASYVDEQFF. In DNA form, the CDR3 reads TGCGCCAGCAGCTTGAAGGCTAGCTATGTGGATGAGCAGTTCTTC.

The V gene is TRBV24-1, the J gene TRBJ2-1; D remains ambiguous. Trimming stripped 6 bases from V and 8 bases from J, with 7 bases between. CDR1 KGHDR and CDR2 SFDVKD come from the germline V gene. The CDR3 sequence is 11 residues long. The CDR3 spells CATSWIDEQFF. The CDR3 coding sequence is TGTGCCACCAGTTGGATTGATGAGCAGTTCTTC.

This clonotype occurred many times. The chain carries TRBV24-1 and TRBJ2-2, with TRBD1 as a possible D gene (8 bases). Germline CDR1 and CDR2: KGHDR and SFDVKD. CDR3 length equals 14 residues. V was trimmed by 10 bases and J by 3 bases, leaving 14 bases between them. The CDR3 sequence is CATAGDRYTGELFF. CDR3 DNA: TGTGCCACGGCGGGGGACAGGTACACCGGGGAGCTGTTTTTT.

A few counts support this clonotype. The gene calls are TRBV6-5 and TRBJ1-2; 8 bases map to TRBD1. V lost 7 bases and J lost 2; bases outside the gene matches: 9. Germline V gives CDR1 MNHEY, CDR2 SVGAGI. The CDR3 has 15 residues. This chain's CDR3 is CASTLNRQGNYGYTF. CDR3 DNA sequence: TGTGCCAGCACCTTAAATCGACAGGGGAACTATGGCTACACCTTC.

This clonotype has at least ten counts. This chain uses TRBV5-1 with TRBJ2-7; D gene uncertain. The CDR3 totals 12 residues. Per germline, CDR1 SGHRS and CDR2 YFSETQ. The V end was cut by 4 bases, the J end by 0 bases, with 5 bases between. Here the CDR3 DNA reads TGCGCCAGCAGCACCAACTCCTACGAGCAGTACTTC. This gives the protein CASSTNSYEQYF.

There are a few counts of this clonotype. The chain has TRBV5-1 and TRBJ2-3; 9 bases agree with TRBD2. The CDR3 contains 17 residues. J was trimmed by 3 bases and V by 0 bases; bases with no gene match: 8. Germline V gives CDR1 SGHRS, CDR2 YFSETQ. CDR3 in DNA: TGCGCCAGCAGCTTGGAGGGTAGCGGGAGAGGGACAGATACGCAGTATTTT. Translating gives CASSLEGSGRGTDTQYF.